The 18 T cell receptor beta chains listed next were all sequenced from one sample in a study of CD8 T cells in Susac syndrome. Random hexamers served to reverse transcribe roughly 0.45 to 1 ug RNA. A single record per CDR3 protein comes from TCRdb applying MiXCR to the immunoSEQ multiplex PCR reads. The sample shows under 150,000 distinct CDR3 sequences, about 95% of them seen only once. What was sequenced was CD4+ T cells from PBMCs. These TCRs come from a human donor with multiple sclerosis.

V is TRBV5-1 and J is TRBJ1-2; D possibly corresponds to TRBD1 (6 bases). Germline lookup yields CDR1 SGHRS and CDR2 YFSETQ. This CDR3 spans 14 amino acids. V lost 4 bases and J lost 6, with 16 bases in between. The CDR3 sequence is CASSPRTVLHGYTF. In nucleotides, the CDR3 is TGCGCCAGCAGCCCGCGGACAGTCCTTCATGGCTACACCTTC. Full variable domain (remainder filled in from reference TRBV5-1 and TRBJ1-2): KAGVTQTPRYLIKTRGQQVTLSCSPISGHRSVSWYQQTPGQGLQFLFEYFSETQRNKGNFPGRFSGRQFSNSRSEMNVSTLELGDSALYLCASSPRTVLHGYTFGSGTRLTVV.

J is TRBJ1-1 and V is TRBV24-1; TRBD1 might be the D (6 bases). Trimming removed 8 bases from V and 6 bases from J, with 21 bases in between. Germline assignment: CDR1 KGHDR and CDR2 SFDVKD. The CDR3 spans 15 residues. CDR3 in amino acids: CATTPDRGAVAEAFF. The DNA of the CDR3 is TGTGCCACCACCCCCGACCGGGGGGCCGTAGCTGAAGCTTTCTTT.

This clonotype was recorded only once. This chain connects TRBV14 to TRBJ2-3; 8 bases are shared with TRBD1. Germline V gene lookup returns CDR1 SGHDN and CDR2 FVKESK. The V and J ends lost 6 bases and 1 base, in that order; junction bases with no gene match: 6. This CDR3 is built from 15 residues. The CDR3 loop is CASSLDRGRTDTQYF. The CDR3 DNA reads as TGTGCCAGCAGTTTAGACAGGGGCCGCACAGATACGCAGTATTTT.

The chain carries TRBV9 and TRBJ2-5; 11 nucleotides match TRBD2. Germline-derived CDR1 and CDR2 are SGDLS and YYNGEE. J lost 1 base, V lost 4 bases, and 9 bases had no gene match. There are 17 residues in the CDR3. The CDR3 protein is CASSPGTSGWAQETQYF. For the CDR3, the DNA is TGTGCCAGCAGCCCAGGGACTAGCGGCTGGGCCCAAGAGACCCAGTACTTC.

The V gene is TRBV29-1, the J gene TRBJ1-2; no definite D call. Trimming removed 7 bases at V and 1 base at J, with 7 bases between. The CDR3 sequence is 11 residues long. Germline V gene data show CDR1 as SQVTM and CDR2 as ANQGSEA. CDR3: CSGDNNYGYTF. The CDR3 nucleotides read TGCAGCGGCGACAATAACTATGGCTACACCTTC.

This chain joins TRBV6-2 or TRBV6-3 and TRBJ2-2; possible D gene TRBD1, 6 bases. Germline V gene lookup returns CDR1 MNHEY and CDR2 SVGEGT. The length of the CDR3 is 14 residues. V gave up 0 bases and J gave up 5 bases, with 7 bases separating them. The CDR3: CASSYSTGTGELFF. The CDR3 DNA sequence: TGTGCCAGCAGTTACTCAACAGGGACCGGGGAGCTGTTTTTT.

The V call is TRBV2, the J call TRBJ1-2; 9 bases line up with TRBD1. The CDR3 consists of 15 residues. From germline, CDR1 is SNHLY and CDR2 FYNNEI. Trimming at V came to 7 bases and at J to 1 base, leaving 7 bases not matched to a gene. The CDR3 sequence: CASTERGQGNYGYTF. DNA of the CDR3: TGTGCCAGCACTGAGAGGGGACAGGGTAACTATGGCTACACCTTC.

This clonotype was found once. At one end the junction does not follow the germline gene, possibly because of a read error. The rearrangement uses TRBV7-8 and TRBJ2-3; D may be TRBD2 (6 bases). The CDR3 extends over 15 amino acids. Germline assignment: CDR1 SGHVS and CDR2 FQNEAQ. CDR3 region: CASSLGRGRTDTQFF. In DNA form, the CDR3 reads TGTGCCAGCAGCCTAGGGCGGGGTCGCACAGATACGCAGTTTTTT.

The rearrangement uses TRBV25-1 and TRBJ1-1, with 7 bases matching TRBD1. The CDR3 runs 14 residues. With 9 bases clipped from V and 0 bases from J, the junction kept 7 bases outside the gene matches. CDR1 is MGHDK and CDR2 is SYGVNS in the germline V gene. CDR3 DNA sequence: TGTGCCAGTTTGCGGACAGGCATGAACACTGAAGCTTTCTTT. This gives the protein CASLRTGMNTEAFF.

The J gene is TRBJ2-5, the V gene TRBV29-1; D gene ambiguous. Germline V gene data show CDR1 as SQVTM and CDR2 as ANQGSEA. V lost 7 bases, J lost 5 bases, and 14 bases lay in between. The CDR3 spans 12 residues. The CDR3 coding sequence is TGCAGCGCCCGACTCGTCGGGGAGACCCAGTACTTC. Protein sequence: CSARLVGETQYF.

The chain has TRBV4-1 and TRBJ1-2; D is unresolved. V lost 1 base and J lost 2, with 8 bases in between. CDR1 MGHRA and CDR2 YSYEKL come from the germline V gene. The CDR3 totals 14 residues. The chain's CDR3 is CASSQASGNYGYTF. The CDR3 DNA sequence: TGCGCCAGCAGCCAAGCCTCTGGGAACTATGGCTACACCTTC.

The chain couples TRBV2 to TRBJ1-2; D possibly corresponds to TRBD1 (6 bases). Germline assignment: CDR1 SNHLY and CDR2 FYNNEI. This CDR3 comprises 14 residues. The ends were cut back, 5 bases at V and 4 bases at J, with 14 bases in the middle. CDR3 DNA: TGTGCCAGCAGTCTCAGCCGGGACACCTATGGCTACACCTTC. Encoded protein: CASSLSRDTYGYTF.

The chain carries TRBV20-1 and TRBJ1-2, with D hard to call. Trimming took off 1 base at V and 4 bases at J, with 10 bases between the two ends. This CDR3 is built from 13 residues. Germline assignment: CDR1 DFQATT and CDR2 SNEGSKA (reference sequence). The CDR3 nucleotides read TGCAGTGCTAGAGTCCGGCTTCTCTATGGCTACACCTTC. Residues: CSARVRLLYGYTF.

The chain recombines TRBV25-1 with TRBJ2-7, with D perhaps TRBD2 (6 bases). The germline CDR1 and CDR2 sequences are MGHDK and SYGVNS. The CDR3 spans 14 residues. Trimming shortened V by 8 bases and J by 5 bases, and 19 bases separated the two germline ends. CDR3 sequence: CASRGGAGLNEQYF. Here the CDR3 DNA reads TGTGCCAGCCGTGGGGGAGCGGGTTTGAACGAGCAGTACTTC.

This clonotype was recorded a few times. The CDR3 DNA is TGTGCCACCAGTGACGGGACTAGCGGGGGTGAGACCCAGTACTTC. The encoded protein is CATSDGTSGGETQYF. This chain joins TRBV24-1 and TRBJ2-5; 14 nucleotides match TRBD2. Trimming took 4 bases from V and 5 from J; bases not matched to a gene: 2. The V gene's germline CDR1 is KGHDR and CDR2 SFDVKD. The CDR3 is made up of 15 amino acids.

This chain joins TRBV4-1 and TRBJ2-5, with TRBD2 as a possible D gene (6 bases). Germline V CDR1 and CDR2: MGHRA, YSYEKL. With 1 base removed from V and 4 bases from J, the gap between germline ends came to 16 bases. The CDR3 runs 16 residues. This CDR3 reads CASSQVGLRARETQYF. Written as DNA, the CDR3 is TGCGCCAGCAGCCAAGTGGGACTGAGGGCGCGAGAGACCCAGTACTTC.

The chain is built from TRBV15 and TRBJ2-5; D ambiguous. The ends were cut back, 1 base at V and 2 bases at J, with 5 bases in the middle. The germline V gene has CDR1 LNHNV and CDR2 YYDKDF (reference sequence). This CDR3 comprises 13 residues. CDR3 in amino acids: CATSRAQQETQYF. The CDR3 nucleotides read TGTGCCACCAGCAGAGCTCAGCAAGAGACCCAGTACTTC.

V gene TRBV20-1 combines with J gene TRBJ2-5; unclear D gene. The CDR3 runs to 12 residues. V was pared by 0 bases and J by 5 bases, with 7 bases between. Looked up from germline, CDR1 is DFQATT and CDR2 is SNEGSKA (reference sequence). CDR3: CSARDVGETQYF. CDR3 sequence (DNA): TGCAGTGCTAGAGATGTAGGGGAGACCCAGTACTTC.